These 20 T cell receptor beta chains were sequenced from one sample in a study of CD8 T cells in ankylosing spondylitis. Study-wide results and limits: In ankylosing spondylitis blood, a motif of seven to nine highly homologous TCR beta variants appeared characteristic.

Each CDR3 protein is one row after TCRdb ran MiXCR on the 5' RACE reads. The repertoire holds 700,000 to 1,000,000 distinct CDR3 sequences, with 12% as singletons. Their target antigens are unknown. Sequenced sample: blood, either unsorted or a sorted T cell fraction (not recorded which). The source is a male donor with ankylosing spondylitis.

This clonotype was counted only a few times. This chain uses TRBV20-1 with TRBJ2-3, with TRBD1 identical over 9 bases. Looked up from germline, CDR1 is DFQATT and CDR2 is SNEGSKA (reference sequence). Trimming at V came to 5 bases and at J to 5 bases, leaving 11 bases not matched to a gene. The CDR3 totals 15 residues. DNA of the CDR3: TGCAGTGCTTACCCCGGGACAGGGTTGGAAGATACGCAGTATTTT. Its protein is CSAYPGTGLEDTQYF.

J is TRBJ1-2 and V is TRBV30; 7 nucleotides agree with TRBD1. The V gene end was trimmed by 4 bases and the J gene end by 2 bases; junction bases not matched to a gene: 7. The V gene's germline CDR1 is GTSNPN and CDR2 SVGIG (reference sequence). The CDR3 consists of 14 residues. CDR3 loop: CAWTRQGENYGYTF. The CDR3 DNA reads TGTGCCTGGACCCGACAGGGCGAGAACTATGGCTACACCTTC.

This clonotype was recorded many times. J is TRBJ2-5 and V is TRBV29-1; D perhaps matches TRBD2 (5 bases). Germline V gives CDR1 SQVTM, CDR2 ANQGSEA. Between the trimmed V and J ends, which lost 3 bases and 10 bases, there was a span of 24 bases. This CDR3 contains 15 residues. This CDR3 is CSVDIMTAPGVGQYF. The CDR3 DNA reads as TGCAGCGTTGACATTATGACTGCCCCCGGGGTTGGCCAGTACTTC.

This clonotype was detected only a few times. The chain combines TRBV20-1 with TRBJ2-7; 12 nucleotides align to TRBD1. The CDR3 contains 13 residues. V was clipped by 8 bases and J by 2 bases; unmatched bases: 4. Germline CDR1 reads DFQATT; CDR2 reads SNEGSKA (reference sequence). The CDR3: CSTGTGGPYEQYF. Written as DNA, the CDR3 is TGCAGTACGGGGACAGGGGGCCCCTACGAGCAGTACTTC.

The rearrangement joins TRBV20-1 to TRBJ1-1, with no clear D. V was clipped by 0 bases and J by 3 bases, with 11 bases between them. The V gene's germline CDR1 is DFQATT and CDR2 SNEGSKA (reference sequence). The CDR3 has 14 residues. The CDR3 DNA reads TGCAGTGCTAGAGAGCCCGGCACAGACACTGAAGCTTTCTTT. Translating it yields CSAREPGTDTEAFF.

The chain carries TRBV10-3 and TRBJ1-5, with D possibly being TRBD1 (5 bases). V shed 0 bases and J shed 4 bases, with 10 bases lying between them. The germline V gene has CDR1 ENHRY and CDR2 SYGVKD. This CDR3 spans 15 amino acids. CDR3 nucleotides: TGTGCCATCAGTGAGTCCGGGCAGGGAAATCAGCCCCAGCATTTT. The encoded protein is CAISESGQGNQPQHF.

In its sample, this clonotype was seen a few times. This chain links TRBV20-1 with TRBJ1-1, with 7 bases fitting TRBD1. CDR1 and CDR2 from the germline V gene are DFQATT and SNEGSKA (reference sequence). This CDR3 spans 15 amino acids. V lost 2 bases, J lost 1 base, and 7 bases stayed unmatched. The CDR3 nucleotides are TGCAGTGCTAGAAGGCCGGGACAGAGGAACACTGAAGCTTTCTTT. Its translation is CSARRPGQRNTEAFF.

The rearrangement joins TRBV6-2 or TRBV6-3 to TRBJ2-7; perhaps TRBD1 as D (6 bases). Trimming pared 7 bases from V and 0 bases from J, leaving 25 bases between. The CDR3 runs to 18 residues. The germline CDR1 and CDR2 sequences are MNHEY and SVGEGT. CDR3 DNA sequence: TGTGCCAGCACCCGCGAGACAGGCCAGGGGCCCGGCTCCTACGAGCAGTACTTC. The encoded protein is CASTRETGQGPGSYEQYF.

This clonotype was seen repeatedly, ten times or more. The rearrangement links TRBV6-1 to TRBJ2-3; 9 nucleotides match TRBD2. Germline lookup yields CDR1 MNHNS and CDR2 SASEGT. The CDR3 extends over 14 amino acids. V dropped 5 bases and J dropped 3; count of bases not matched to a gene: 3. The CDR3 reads CASSRGRATDTQYF. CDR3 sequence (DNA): TGTGCCAGCAGTCGCGGGAGGGCGACAGATACGCAGTATTTT.

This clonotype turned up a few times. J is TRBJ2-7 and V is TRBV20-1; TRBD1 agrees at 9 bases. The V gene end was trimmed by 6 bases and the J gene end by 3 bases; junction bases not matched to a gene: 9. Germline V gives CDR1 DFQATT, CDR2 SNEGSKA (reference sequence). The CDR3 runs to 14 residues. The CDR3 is CSAPPGQGFYEQYF. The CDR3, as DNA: TGCAGTGCGCCCCCGGGACAGGGCTTCTACGAGCAGTACTTC.

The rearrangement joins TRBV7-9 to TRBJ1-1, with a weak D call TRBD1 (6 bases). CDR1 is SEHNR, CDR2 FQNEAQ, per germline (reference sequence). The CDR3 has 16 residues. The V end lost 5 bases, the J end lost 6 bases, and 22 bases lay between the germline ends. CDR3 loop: CASSQKGAGESAEAFF. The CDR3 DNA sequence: TGTGCCAGCAGCCAAAAGGGCGCAGGGGAGTCGGCTGAAGCTTTCTTT.

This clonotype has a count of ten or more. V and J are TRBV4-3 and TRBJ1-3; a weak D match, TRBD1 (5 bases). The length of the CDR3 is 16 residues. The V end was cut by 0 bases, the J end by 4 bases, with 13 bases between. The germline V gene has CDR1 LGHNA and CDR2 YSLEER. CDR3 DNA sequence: TGCGCCAGCAGCCAAGATTTCGGGGCGGAAGGAAACACCATATATTTT. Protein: CASSQDFGAEGNTIYF.

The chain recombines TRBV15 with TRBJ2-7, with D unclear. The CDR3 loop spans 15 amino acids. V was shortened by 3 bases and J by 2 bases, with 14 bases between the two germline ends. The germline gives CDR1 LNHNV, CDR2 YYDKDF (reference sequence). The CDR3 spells CATSRELRGPYEQYF. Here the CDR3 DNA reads TGTGCCACCAGCAGGGAGCTCCGCGGCCCCTACGAGCAGTACTTC.

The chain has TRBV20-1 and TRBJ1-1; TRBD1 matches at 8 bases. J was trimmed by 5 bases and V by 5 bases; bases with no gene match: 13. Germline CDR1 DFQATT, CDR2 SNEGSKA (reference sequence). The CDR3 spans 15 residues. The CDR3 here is CSAFVGQGKMTEAFF. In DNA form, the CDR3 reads TGCAGTGCTTTCGTAGGACAGGGAAAAATGACTGAAGCTTTCTTT.

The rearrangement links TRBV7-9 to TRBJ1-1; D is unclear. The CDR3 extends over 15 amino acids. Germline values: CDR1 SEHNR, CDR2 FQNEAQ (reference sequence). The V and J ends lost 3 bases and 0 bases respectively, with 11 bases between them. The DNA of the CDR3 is TGTGCCAGCAGCTTCCGTGTGCAGGTGAACACTGAAGCTTTCTTT. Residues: CASSFRVQVNTEAFF. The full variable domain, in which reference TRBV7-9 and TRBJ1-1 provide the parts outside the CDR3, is DTGVSQNPRHKITKRGQNVTFRCDPISEHNRLYWYRQTLGQGPEFLTYFQNEAQLEKSRLLSDRFSAERPKGSFSTLEIQRTEQGDSAMYLCASSFRVQVNTEAFFGQGTRLTVV.

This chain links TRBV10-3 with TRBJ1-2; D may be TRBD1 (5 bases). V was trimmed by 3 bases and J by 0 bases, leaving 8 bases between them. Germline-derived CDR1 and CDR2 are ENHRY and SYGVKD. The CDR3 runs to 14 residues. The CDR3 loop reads CAISDRATNYGYTF. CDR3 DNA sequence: TGTGCCATCAGTGACAGGGCTACTAACTATGGCTACACCTTC.

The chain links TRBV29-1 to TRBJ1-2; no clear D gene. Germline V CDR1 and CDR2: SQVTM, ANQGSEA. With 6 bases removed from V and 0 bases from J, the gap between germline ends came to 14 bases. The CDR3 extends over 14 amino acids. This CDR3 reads CSVVLKNSNYGYTF. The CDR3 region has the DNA TGCAGCGTGGTTTTAAAGAATTCTAACTATGGCTACACCTTC.

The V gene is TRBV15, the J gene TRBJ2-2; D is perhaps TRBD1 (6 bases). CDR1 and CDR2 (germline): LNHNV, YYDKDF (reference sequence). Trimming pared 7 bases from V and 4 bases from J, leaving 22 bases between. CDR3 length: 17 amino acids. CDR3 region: CATTSSQGQAFTGELFF. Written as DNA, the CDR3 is TGTGCCACCACCTCGAGCCAGGGACAAGCGTTCACCGGGGAGCTGTTTTTT.

CDR3 sequence reads: CAWSPDRGNEQFF. The CDR3 DNA reads as TGTGCCTGGAGTCCGGACAGAGGGAATGAGCAGTTCTTC. The chain uses TRBV30 and TRBJ2-1; a weak D match, TRBD1 (6 bases). CDR3 length: 13 amino acids. The germline CDR1 and CDR2 sequences are GTSNPN and SVGIG (reference sequence). Trimming left V 2 bases short and J 7 bases short, with 12 bases between.

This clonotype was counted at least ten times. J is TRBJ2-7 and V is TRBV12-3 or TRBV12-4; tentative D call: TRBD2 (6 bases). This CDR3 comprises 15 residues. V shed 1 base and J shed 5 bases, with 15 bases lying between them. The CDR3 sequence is CASSLGFGGFHEQYF. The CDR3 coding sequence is TGTGCCAGCAGTTTAGGGTTCGGGGGTTTCCACGAGCAGTACTTC.